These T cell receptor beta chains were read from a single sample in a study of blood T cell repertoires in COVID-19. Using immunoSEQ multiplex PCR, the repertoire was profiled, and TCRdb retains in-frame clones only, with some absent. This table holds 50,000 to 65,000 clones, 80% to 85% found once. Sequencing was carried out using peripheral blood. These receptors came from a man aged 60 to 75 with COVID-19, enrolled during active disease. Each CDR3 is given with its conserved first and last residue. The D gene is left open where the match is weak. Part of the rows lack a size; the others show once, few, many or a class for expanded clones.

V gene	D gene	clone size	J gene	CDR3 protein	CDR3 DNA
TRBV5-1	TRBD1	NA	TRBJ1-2	CASSPGQTVGYTF	TGCGCCAGCAGCCCGGGACAGACGGTTGGCTACACCTTC
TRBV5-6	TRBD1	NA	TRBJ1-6	CASSPTGNQSPLHF	TGTGCCAGCAGCCCGACAGGGAACCAATCACCCCTCCACTTT
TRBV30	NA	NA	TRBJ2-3	CAWSVSGDTQYF	TGTGCCTGGAGTGTATCCGGAGATACGCAGTATTTT
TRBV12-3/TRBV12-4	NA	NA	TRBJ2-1	CASTFRGNEQFF	TGTGCCAGCACTTTTCGGGGCAATGAGCAGTTCTTC
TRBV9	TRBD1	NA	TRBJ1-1	CASSAQGQGNTEAFF	TGTGCCAGCAGCGCCCAGGGACAGGGAAACACTGAAGCTTTCTTT
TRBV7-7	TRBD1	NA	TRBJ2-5	CASSSSRTGVETQYF	TGTGCCAGCAGCTCCTCCCGAACAGGGGTCGAGACCCAGTACTTC
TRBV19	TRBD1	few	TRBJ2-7	CASSTRTGTYEQYF	TGTGCCAGTAGTACACGGACAGGGACCTACGAGCAGTACTTC
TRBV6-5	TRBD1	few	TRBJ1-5	CASSLDRVNQPQHF	TGTGCCAGCAGTCTGGACAGGGTGAATCAGCCCCAGCATTTT
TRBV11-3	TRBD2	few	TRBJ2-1	CASSPRWEGNNEQFF	TGTGCCAGCAGCCCGAGGTGGGAGGGGAACAATGAGCAGTTCTTC
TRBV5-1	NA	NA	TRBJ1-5	CASSLLPQGQGGQPQHF	TGCGCCAGCAGCCTCCTACCTCAAGGTCAAGGAGGGCAGCCCCAGCATTTT
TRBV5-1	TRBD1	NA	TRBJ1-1	CASSWAGTVNTEAFF	TGCGCCAGCAGCTGGGCCGGGACAGTCAACACTGAAGCTTTCTTT
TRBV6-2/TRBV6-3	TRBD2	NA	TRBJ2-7	CASSYSRGLASEQYF	TGTGCCAGCAGTTACTCGAGGGGACTAGCTAGCGAGCAGTACTTC
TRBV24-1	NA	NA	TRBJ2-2	CATSDPGSYTGELFF	TGTGCCACCAGTGATCCCGGGTCCTACACCGGGGAGCTGTTTTTT
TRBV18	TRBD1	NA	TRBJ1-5	CASSQGQGSVQPQHF	TGTGCCAGCTCTCAAGGACAGGGGAGCGTTCAGCCCCAGCATTTT
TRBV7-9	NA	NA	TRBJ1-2	CASSRELSNGYTF	TGTGCCAGCAGCCGCGAACTGTCGAATGGCTACACCTTC
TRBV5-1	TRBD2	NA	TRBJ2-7	CASSLGTSGSYEQYF	TGCGCCAGCAGCTTAGGGACTAGCGGGAGCTACGAGCAGTACTTC
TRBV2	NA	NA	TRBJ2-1	CASSRTWNEQFF	TGTGCCAGCAGTAGGACTTGGAATGAGCAGTTCTTC
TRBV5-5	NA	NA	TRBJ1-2	CASSLRGGEGYTF	TGTGCCAGCAGCTTGCGCGGGGGAGAGGGCTACACCTTC
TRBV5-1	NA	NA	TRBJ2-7	CASSFTGESYEQYF	TGCGCCAGCAGCTTCACGGGAGAGTCCTACGAGCAGTACTTC
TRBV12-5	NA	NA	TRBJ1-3	CASGLAETWEYSGNTIYF	TGTGCTAGTGGTTTGGCAGAGACCTGGGAGTACTCTGGAAACACCATATATTTT
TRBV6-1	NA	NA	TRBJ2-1	CASSDRGGLRDEQFF	TGTGCCAGCAGTGATCGAGGGGGATTGAGGGATGAGCAGTTCTTC
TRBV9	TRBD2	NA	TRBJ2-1	CASSATGTSGYEQFF	TGTGCCAGCAGCGCAACCGGGACTAGCGGGTATGAGCAGTTCTTC
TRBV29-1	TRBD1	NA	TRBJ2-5	CSVLGQGGDETQYF	TGCAGCGTCCTGGGACAGGGAGGGGATGAGACCCAGTACTTC
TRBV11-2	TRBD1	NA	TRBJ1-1	CAGSLDPGDRGEAFF	TGTGCCGGCAGCTTAGATCCGGGAGACAGGGGTGAAGCTTTCTTT
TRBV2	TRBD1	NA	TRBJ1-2	CASSERGQGDGYTF	TGTGCCAGCAGTGAAAGGGGACAGGGCGATGGCTACACCTTC
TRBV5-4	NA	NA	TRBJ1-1	CASSLSLGVTEAFF	TGTGCCAGCAGCTTATCTCTAGGGGTCACTGAAGCTTTCTTT
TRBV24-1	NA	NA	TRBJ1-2	CATSDLLTNYGYTF	TGTGCCACCAGTGATTTGCTAACTAACTATGGCTACACCTTC
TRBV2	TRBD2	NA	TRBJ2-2	CASGEGHNTGELFF	TGTGCCAGCGGGGAGGGGCACAACACCGGGGAGCTGTTTTTT
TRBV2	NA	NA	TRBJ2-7	CASRQTSSGAGQYF	TGTGCCAGCAGACAAACCTCCAGCGGCGCGGGTCAGTACTTC
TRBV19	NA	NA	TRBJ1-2	CASTANYGYTF	TGTGCCAGTACCGCTAACTATGGCTACACCTTC
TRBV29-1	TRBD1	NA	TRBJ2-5	CSVDQGAPETQYF	TGCAGCGTTGACCAGGGGGCGCCTGAGACCCAGTACTTC
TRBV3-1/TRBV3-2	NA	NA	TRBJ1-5	CASSPGTPNQPQHF	TGTGCCAGCAGCCCGGGGACACCTAATCAGCCCCAGCATTTT
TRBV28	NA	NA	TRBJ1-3	CASSLSAGAGNTIYF	TGTGCCAGCAGTTTATCGGCAGGGGCAGGAAACACCATATATTTT
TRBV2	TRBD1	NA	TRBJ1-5	CASSSTGDQPQHF	TGTGCCAGCAGTTCGACAGGGGATCAGCCCCAGCATTTT
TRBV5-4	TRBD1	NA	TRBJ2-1	CASSFGTGGYNEQFF	TGTGCCAGCAGCTTTGGCACAGGGGGCTACAATGAGCAGTTCTTC
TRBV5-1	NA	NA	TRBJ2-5	CASTLRRSTQETQYF	TGCGCCAGCACCCTTCGGCGGAGCACCCAAGAGACCCAGTACTTC
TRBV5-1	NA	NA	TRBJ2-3	CASSLEGRVFTDTQYF	TGCGCCAGCAGCTTGGAGGGCAGGGTATTCACAGATACGCAGTATTTT
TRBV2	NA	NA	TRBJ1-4	CASSDGQGNEKLFF	TGTGCCAGCAGTGACGGGCAGGGAAATGAAAAACTGTTTTTT
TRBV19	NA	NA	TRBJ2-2	CASSILRTANGELFF	TGTGCCAGTAGTATCTTGCGGACAGCAAACGGGGAGCTGTTTTTT
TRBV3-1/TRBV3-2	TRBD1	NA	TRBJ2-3	CASSPTGDPDTQYF	TGTGCCAGCAGCCCGACAGGGGACCCAGATACGCAGTATTTT
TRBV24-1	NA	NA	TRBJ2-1	CATSDSWGDEQFF	TGTGCCACCAGTGATTCTTGGGGGGATGAGCAGTTCTTC
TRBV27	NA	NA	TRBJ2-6	CASSAEQGSSGANVLTF	TGTGCCAGCAGCGCCGAGCAGGGAAGCTCTGGGGCCAACGTCCTGACTTTC
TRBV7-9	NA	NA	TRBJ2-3	CASSRRGATDTQYF	TGTGCCAGCAGCAGGCGTGGGGCCACAGATACGCAGTATTTT
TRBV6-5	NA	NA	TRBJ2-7	CASSETPSVKDEQYF	TGTGCCAGCAGCGAGACTCCGTCGGTGAAAGACGAGCAGTACTTC
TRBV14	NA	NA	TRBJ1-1	CASSLQDRPPTEAFF	TGTGCCAGCAGCCTCCAAGACAGGCCCCCGACTGAAGCTTTCTTT
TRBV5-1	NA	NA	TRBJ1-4	CASSLDTGREKLFF	TGCGCCAGCAGCTTGGACACAGGGCGGGAAAAACTGTTTTTT
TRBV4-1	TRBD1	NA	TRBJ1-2	CASSQGTGTRGYTF	TGCGCCAGCAGCCAAGGGACAGGGACCCGCGGCTACACCTTC
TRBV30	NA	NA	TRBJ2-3	CAWSVGGADTQYF	TGTGCCTGGAGTGTGGGAGGAGCCGATACGCAGTATTTT
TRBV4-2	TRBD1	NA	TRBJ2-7	CASSQTTTGTGVYEQYF	TGTGCCAGCAGCCAAACCACCACCGGGACAGGGGTCTACGAGCAGTACTTC
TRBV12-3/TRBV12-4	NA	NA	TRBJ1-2	CASRDSIYGYTF	TGTGCCAGCAGGGACAGTATTTATGGCTACACCTTC
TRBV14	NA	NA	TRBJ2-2	CASSRRTGTGGELFF	TGTGCCAGCAGCCGACGAACAGGGACGGGCGGGGAGCTGTTTTTT
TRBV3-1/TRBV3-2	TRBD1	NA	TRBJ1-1	CASSPAPGQGWTEAFF	TGTGCCAGCAGCCCAGCCCCGGGACAGGGCTGGACTGAAGCTTTCTTT
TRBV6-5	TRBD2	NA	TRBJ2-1	CAGRLAGAIGEQFF	TGTGCCGGCAGACTAGCGGGAGCGATTGGTGAGCAGTTCTTC
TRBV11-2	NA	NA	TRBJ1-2	CASSQGVVGGYTF	TGTGCCAGCAGCCAAGGGGTTGTAGGTGGCTACACCTTC